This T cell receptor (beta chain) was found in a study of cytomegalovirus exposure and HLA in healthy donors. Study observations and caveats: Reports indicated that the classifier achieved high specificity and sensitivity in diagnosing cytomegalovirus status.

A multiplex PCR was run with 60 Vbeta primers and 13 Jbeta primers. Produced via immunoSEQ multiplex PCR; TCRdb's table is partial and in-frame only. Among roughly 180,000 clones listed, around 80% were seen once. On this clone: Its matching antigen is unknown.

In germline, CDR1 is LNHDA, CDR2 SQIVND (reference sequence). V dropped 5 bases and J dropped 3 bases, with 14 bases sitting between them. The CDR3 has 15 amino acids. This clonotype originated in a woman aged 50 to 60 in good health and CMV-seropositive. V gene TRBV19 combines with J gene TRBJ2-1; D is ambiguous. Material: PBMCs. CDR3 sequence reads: CASSAPSPFYNEQFF. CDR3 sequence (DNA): TGTGCCAGTAGTGCCCCTAGTCCCTTCTACAATGAGCAGTTCTTC.